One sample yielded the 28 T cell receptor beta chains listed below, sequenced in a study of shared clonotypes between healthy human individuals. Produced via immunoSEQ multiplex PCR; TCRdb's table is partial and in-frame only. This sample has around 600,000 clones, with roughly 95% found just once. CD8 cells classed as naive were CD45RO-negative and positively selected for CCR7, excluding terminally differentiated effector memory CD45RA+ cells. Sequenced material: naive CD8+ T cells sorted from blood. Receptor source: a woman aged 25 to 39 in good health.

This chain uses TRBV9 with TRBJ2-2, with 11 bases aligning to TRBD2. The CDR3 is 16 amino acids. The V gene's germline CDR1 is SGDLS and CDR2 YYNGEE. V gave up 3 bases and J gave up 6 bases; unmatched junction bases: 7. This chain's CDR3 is CASSGLAGGPAGELFF. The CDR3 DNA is TGTGCCAGCAGCGGATTAGCGGGAGGGCCAGCCGGGGAGCTGTTTTTT. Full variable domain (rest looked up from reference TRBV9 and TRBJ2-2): DSGVTQTPKHLITATGQRVTLRCSPRSGDLSVYWYQQSLDQGLQFLIQYYNGEERAKGNILERFSAQQFPDLHSELNLSSLELGDSALYFCASSGLAGGPAGELFFGEGSRLTVL.

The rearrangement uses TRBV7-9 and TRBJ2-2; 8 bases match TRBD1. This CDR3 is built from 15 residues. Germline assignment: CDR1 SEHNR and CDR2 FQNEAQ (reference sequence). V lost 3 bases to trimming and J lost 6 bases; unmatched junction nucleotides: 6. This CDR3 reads CASSFGQGVAGELFF. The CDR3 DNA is TGTGCCAGCAGCTTTGGACAGGGTGTAGCCGGGGAGCTGTTTTTT.

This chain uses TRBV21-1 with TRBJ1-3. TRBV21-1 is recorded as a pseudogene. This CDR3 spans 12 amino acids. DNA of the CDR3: TGTGCCGTAAAACGGAGAGGAAACACCATATATTTT. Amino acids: CAVKRRGNTIYF.

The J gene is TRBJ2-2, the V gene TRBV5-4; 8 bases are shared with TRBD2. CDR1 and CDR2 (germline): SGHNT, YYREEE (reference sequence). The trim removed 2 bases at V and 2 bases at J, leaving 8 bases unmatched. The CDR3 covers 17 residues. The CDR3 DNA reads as TGTGCCAGCAGCTTAAGGGGGGTAGCGGGAAACACCGGGGAGCTGTTTTTT. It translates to CASSLRGVAGNTGELFF.

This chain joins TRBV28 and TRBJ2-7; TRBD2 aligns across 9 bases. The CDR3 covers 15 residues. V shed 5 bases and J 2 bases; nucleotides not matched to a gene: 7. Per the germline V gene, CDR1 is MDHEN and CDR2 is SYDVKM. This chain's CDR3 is CASSPLAGPAYEQYF. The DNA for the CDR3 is TGTGCCAGCAGTCCGCTAGCGGGGCCCGCCTACGAGCAGTACTTC. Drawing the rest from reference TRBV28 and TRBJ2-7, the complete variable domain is DVKVTQSSRYLVKRTGEKVFLECVQDMDHENMFWYRQDPGLGLRLIYFSYDVKMKEKGDIPEGYSVSREKKERFSLILESASTNQTSMYLCASSPLAGPAYEQYFGPGTRLTVT.

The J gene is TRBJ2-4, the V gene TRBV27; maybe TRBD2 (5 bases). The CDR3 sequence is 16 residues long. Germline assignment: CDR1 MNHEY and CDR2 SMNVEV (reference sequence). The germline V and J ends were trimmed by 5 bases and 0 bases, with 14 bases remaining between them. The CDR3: CASSTPLDLAKNIQYF. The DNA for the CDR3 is TGTGCCAGCAGTACCCCACTAGACCTAGCCAAAAACATTCAGTACTTC.

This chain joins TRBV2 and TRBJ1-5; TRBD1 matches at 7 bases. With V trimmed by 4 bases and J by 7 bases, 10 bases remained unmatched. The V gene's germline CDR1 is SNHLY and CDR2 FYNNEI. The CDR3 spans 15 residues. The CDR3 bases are TGTGCCAGCAGTGGTCGACAGGGCCCCGGGCAGCCCCAGCATTTT. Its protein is CASSGRQGPGQPQHF.

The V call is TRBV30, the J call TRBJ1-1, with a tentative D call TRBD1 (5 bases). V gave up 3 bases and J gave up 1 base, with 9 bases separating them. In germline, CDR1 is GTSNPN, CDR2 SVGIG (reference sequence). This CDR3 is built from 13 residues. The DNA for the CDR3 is TGTGCCTGGAGATGGCAGGGGAACACTGAAGCTTTCTTT. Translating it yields CAWRWQGNTEAFF.

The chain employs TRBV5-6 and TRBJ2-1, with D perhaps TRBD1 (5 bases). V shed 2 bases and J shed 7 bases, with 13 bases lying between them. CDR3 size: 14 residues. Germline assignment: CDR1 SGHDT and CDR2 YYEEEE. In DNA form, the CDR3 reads TGTGCCAGCAGCTTTATCCAGGGCTTTAATGAGCAGTTCTTC. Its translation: CASSFIQGFNEQFF. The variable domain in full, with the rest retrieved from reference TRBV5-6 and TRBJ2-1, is DAGVTQSPTHLIKTRGQQVTLRCSPKSGHDTVSWYQQALGQGPQFIFQYYEEEERQRGNFPDRFSGHQFPNYSSELNVNALLLGDSALYLCASSFIQGFNEQFFGPGTRLTVL.

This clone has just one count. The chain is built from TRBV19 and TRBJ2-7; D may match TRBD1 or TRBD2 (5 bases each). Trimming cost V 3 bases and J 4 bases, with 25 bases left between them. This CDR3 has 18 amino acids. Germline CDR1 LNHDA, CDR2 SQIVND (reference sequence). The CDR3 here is CASSIWPVGRATGYEQYF. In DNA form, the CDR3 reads TGTGCCAGTAGTATTTGGCCCGTGGGACGGGCCACCGGATACGAGCAGTACTTC.

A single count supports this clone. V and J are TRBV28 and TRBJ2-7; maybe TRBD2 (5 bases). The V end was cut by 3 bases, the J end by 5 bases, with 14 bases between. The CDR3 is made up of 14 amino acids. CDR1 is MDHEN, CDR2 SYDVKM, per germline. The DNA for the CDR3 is TGTGCCAGCAGTTTCAGACCCGGAGGCGACGAGCAGTACTTC. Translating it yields CASSFRPGGDEQYF. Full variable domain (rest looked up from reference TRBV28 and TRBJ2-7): DVKVTQSSRYLVKRTGEKVFLECVQDMDHENMFWYRQDPGLGLRLIYFSYDVKMKEKGDIPEGYSVSREKKERFSLILESASTNQTSMYLCASSFRPGGDEQYFGPGTRLTVT.

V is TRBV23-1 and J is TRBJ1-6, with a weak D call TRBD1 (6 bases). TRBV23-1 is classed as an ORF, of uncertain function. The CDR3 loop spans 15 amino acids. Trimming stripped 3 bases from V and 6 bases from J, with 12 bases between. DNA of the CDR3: TGCGCCAGCAGTCACCAGACAGGAAGTAATTCACCCCTCCACTTT. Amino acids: CASSHQTGSNSPLHF.

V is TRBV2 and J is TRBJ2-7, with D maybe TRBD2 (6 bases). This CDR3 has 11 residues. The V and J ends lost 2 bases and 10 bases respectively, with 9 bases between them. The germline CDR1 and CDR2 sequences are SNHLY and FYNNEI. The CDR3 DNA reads TGTGCCAGCAGTGAACCGGGACTTCAGTACTTC. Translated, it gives CASSEPGLQYF.

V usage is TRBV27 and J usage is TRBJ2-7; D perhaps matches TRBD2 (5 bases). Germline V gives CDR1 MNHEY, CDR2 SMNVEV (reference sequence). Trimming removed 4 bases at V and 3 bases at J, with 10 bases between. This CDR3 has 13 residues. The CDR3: CASSSEVSYEQYF. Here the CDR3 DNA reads TGTGCCAGCAGTTCGGAGGTCAGCTACGAGCAGTACTTC.

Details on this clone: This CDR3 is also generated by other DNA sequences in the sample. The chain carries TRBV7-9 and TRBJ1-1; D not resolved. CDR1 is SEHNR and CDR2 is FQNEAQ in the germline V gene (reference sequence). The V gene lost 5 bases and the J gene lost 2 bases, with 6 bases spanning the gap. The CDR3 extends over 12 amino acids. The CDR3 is CASSPSNTEAFF. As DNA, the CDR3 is TGTGCCAGCAGCCCATCCAACACTGAAGCTTTCTTT.

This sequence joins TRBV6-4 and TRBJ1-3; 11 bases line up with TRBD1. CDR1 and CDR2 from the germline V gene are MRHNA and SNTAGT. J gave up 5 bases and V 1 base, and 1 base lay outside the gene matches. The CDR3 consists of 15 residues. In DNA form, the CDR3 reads TGTGCCAGCAGTGACTGGACAGGGGGCCGAAACACCATATATTTT. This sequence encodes CASSDWTGGRNTIYF.

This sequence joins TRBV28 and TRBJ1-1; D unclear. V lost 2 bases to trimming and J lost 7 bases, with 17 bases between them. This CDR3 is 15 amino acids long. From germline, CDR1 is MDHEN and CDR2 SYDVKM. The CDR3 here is CASSLPWGGRDEAFF. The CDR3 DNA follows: TGTGCCAGCAGTTTACCGTGGGGAGGTAGGGATGAAGCTTTCTTT.

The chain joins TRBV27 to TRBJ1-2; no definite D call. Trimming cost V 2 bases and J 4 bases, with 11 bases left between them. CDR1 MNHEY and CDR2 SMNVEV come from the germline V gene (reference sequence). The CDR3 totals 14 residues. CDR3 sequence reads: CASSLNSEGYGYTF. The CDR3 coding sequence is TGTGCCAGCAGTTTAAATTCTGAGGGCTATGGCTACACCTTC.

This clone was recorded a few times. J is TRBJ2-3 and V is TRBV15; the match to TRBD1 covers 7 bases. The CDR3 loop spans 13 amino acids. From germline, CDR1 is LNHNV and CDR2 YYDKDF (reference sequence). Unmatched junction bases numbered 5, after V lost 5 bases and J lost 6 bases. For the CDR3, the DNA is TGTGCCACCAGCCTTACAGGGGACGATACGCAGTATTTT. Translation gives CATSLTGDDTQYF.

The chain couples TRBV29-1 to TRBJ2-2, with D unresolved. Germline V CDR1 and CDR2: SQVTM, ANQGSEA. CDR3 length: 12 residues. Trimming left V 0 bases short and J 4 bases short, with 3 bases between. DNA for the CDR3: TGCAGCGTTGAAGAGGGCACCGGGGAGCTGTTTTTT. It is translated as CSVEEGTGELFF.

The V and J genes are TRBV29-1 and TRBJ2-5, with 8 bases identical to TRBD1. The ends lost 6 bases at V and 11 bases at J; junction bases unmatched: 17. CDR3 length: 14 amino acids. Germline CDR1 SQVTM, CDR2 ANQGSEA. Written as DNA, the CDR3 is TGCAGCGTGACCGGGACAGGAGAGTGGCGTGGGCAGTACTTC. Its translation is CSVTGTGEWRGQYF.

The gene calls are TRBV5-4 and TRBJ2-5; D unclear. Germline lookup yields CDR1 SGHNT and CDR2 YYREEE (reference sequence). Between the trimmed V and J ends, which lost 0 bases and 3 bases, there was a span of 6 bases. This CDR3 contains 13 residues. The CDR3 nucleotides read TGTGCCAGCAGCTTGGTGACGGAAGAGACCCAGTACTTC. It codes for CASSLVTEETQYF.

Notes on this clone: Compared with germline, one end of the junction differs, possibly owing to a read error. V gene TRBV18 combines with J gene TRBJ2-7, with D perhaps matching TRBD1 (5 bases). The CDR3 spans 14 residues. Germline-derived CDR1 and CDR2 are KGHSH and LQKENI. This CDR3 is CASSPKGNLDEQHF. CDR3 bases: TGTGCCAGCTCACCAAAGGGGAATTTGGACGAGCAGCACTTC.

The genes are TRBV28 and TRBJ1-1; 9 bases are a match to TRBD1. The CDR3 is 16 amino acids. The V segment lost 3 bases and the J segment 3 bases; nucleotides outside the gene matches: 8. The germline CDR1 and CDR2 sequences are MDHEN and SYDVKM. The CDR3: CASSFPGQGRDTEAFF. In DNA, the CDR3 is TGTGCCAGCAGTTTCCCAGGACAGGGGAGGGACACTGAAGCTTTCTTT.

This CDR3 reads CAISESVGGLHNEQFF. In nucleotides, the CDR3 is TGTGCCATCAGTGAGTCGGTGGGCGGTCTCCACAATGAGCAGTTCTTC. V gene TRBV10-3 combines with J gene TRBJ2-1; the D is unclear. V lost 0 bases and J 5 bases, leaving 14 bases between the germline ends. The CDR3 covers 16 residues. Germline CDR1 is ENHRY and CDR2 is SYGVKD.

The CDR3 bases are TGTGCTAGTGGTTTGACCGGGACAGGGGCTAACACTGAAGCTTTCTTT. It codes for CASGLTGTGANTEAFF. The chain couples TRBV12-5 to TRBJ1-1; 10 bases are shared with TRBD1. The CDR3 runs 16 residues. Trimming cost V 2 bases and J 2 bases; bases outside gene matches: 5. Germline CDR1 is LGHNT and CDR2 is FRNRAP.

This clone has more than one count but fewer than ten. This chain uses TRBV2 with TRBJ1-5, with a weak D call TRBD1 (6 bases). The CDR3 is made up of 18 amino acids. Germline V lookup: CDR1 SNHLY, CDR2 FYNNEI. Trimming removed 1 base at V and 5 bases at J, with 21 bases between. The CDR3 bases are TGTGCCAGCAGTGAAGGTTTGGGCGGCAGGGGTTTGGATCAGCCCCAGCATTTT. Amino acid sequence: CASSEGLGGRGLDQPQHF.

The CDR3 spells CASSFSQGTYEQYF. CDR3 coding DNA: TGTGCCAGCAGCTTTAGCCAGGGAACCTACGAGCAGTACTTC. The V gene is TRBV11-2, the J gene TRBJ2-7; tentative D call: TRBD1 (5 bases). Trimming shortened V by 3 bases and J by 2 bases, and 11 bases separated the two germline ends. CDR1 SGHAT and CDR2 FQNNGV come from the germline V gene. This CDR3 is built from 14 residues.